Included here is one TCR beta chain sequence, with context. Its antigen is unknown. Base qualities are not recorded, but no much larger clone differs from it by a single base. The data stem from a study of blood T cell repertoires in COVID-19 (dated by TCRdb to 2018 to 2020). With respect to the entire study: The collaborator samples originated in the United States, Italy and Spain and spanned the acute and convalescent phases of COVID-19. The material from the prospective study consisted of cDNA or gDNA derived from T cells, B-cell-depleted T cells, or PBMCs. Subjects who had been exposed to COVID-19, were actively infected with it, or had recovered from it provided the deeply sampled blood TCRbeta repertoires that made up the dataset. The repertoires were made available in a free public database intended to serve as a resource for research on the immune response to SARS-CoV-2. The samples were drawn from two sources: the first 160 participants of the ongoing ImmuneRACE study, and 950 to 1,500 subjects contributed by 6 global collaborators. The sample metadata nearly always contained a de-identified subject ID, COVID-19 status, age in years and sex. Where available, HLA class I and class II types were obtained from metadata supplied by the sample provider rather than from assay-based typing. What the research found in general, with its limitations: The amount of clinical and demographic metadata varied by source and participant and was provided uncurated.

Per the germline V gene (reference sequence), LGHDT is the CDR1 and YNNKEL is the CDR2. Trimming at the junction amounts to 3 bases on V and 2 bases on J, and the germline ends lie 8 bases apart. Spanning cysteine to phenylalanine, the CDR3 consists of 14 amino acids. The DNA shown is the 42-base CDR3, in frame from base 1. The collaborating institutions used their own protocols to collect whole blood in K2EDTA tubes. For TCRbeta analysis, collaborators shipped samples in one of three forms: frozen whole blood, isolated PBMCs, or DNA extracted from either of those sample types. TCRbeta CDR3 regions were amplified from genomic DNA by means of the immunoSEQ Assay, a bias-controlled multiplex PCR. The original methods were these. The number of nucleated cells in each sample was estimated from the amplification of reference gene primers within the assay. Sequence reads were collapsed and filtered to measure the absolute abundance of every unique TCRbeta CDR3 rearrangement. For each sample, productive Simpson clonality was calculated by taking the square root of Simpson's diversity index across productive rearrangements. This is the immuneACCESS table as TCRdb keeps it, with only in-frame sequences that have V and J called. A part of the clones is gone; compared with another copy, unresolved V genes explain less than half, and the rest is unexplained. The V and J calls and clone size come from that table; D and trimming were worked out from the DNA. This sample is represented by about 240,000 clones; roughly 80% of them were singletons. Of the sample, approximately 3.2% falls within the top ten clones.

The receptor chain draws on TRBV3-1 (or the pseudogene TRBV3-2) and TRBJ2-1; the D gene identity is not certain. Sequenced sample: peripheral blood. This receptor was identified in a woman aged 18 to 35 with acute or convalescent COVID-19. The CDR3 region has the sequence CASSQMAAYNEQFF. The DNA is TGTGCCAGCAGCCAGATGGCTGCCTACAATGAGCAGTTCTTC.